The 20 T cell receptor beta chains given below trace back to one sample, sequenced in a study of metastatic and nonmetastatic thyroid tumors. No treatment had been given to any patient before thyroid surgery. TCRdb used MiXCR to call clones anew from the PCR reads. The sample contains under 20,000 clones, approximately 22% of which appear only once. Sequenced sample: adjacent normal tissue. These receptors all stem from a female donor with papillary thyroid cancer or a benign thyroid nodule (not recorded which). Some clones in this sample may be carry-over from other donors' samples.

This clone was seen a few times. Relative to the germline gene, one junction end is altered; a read error may explain this. The chain joins TRBV6-1 to TRBJ2-2, with TRBD1 matching over 8 bases. Germline V gene sequence: CDR1 MNHNS, CDR2 SASEGT. The CDR3 covers 15 residues. The CDR3 protein is CAGSPDRANTGEPFF. CDR3 nucleotide sequence: TGTGCCGGCAGCCCGGACAGGGCGAACACCGGGGAGCCGTTTTTT.

This chain uses TRBV25-1 with TRBJ2-2, with a weak D call TRBD1 (5 bases). V was shortened by 2 bases and J by 1 base, with 8 bases between the two germline ends. Germline assignment: CDR1 MGHDK and CDR2 SYGVNS. This CDR3 has 15 residues. CDR3 in DNA: TGTGCCAGCAGTGAACTCCAGGGGAACACCGGGGAGCTGTTTTTT. As protein: CASSELQGNTGELFF.

Details on this clone: Compared with germline, one end of the junction differs, possibly owing to a read error. The chain links TRBV28 to TRBJ1-2; possible D gene TRBD1, 5 bases. CDR1 is MDHEN and CDR2 is SYDVKM in the germline V gene. The CDR3 has 15 residues. CDR3 loop: CAGSLASRALYGYTF. DNA for the CDR3: TGTGCCGGCAGTTTAGCGTCCAGGGCCCTTTATGGCTACACCTTC.

This clone came up a few times. This chain uses TRBV6-1 with TRBJ1-1; 9 bases match TRBD1. CDR1 is MNHNS and CDR2 is SASEGT in the germline V gene. CDR3 length equals 15 residues. V shed 5 bases and J 4 bases; nucleotides not matched to a gene: 8. CDR3: CASSLQGAFFTEAFF. CDR3 DNA sequence: TGTGCCAGCAGTCTACAGGGGGCATTTTTCACTGAAGCTTTCTTT.

This clone was seen ten or more times. This may be a read error: a much more frequent sequence differs by one nucleotide. The same CDR3 also results from other DNA sequences found in this sample. The V gene is TRBV10-3, the J gene TRBJ1-2; D is possibly TRBD1 (5 bases). Germline loops: CDR1 ENHRY, CDR2 SYGVKD. This CDR3 comprises 13 residues. The CDR3 DNA reads as TGTGCCATCACGCAGGGTACGAGTGATGGCTACACCTTT. Its protein is CAITQGTSDGYTF.

This clone was detected only a few times. The chain uses TRBV2 and TRBJ1-2; 8 bases fit TRBD1. Germline V lookup: CDR1 SNHLY, CDR2 FYNNEI. This CDR3 region has 16 residues. Unmatched junction bases numbered 11, after V lost 6 bases and J lost 2 bases. The CDR3 nucleotides read TGTGCCAGCAGGGCACCGGGACAGGCGATAAACTATGGCTACACCTTC. It translates to CASRAPGQAINYGYTF.

In its sample, this clone was seen a few times. At one boundary the junction diverges from the germline segment, which might be a read error. The V call is TRBV28, the J call TRBJ2-3, with a weak D call TRBD1 (6 bases). Germline values: CDR1 MDHEN, CDR2 SYDVKM. The CDR3 length is 14 residues. CDR3 nucleotides: TGTGCCAGCAGTTTAGACAGGAGCACAGATACTCAGTATTTT. Translation gives CASSLDRSTDTQYF.

By its share, this clone is medium-sized. This rearrangement joins TRBV20-1 to TRBJ2-3, with 8 bases identical to TRBD1. From germline, CDR1 is DFQATT and CDR2 SNEGSKA (reference sequence). CDR3 length: 15 residues. The ends lost 1 base at V and 2 bases at J; junction bases unmatched: 5. In DNA form, the CDR3 reads TGCAGTGCTAGAGGACAGGGGAGCCCCACAGATACGCAGTATTTT. It yields the protein CSARGQGSPTDTQYF.

This clone was recorded a few times. V gene TRBV2 combines with J gene TRBJ2-2, with TRBD1 identical over 9 bases. The CDR3 is 14 residues long. V lost 9 bases, J lost 2 bases, and 4 bases stayed unmatched. Germline CDR1 is SNHLY and CDR2 is FYNNEI. The CDR3 DNA reads as TGTGCCAGTAGACAGGGGGAAAACACCGGGGAGCTGTTTTTT. Translation: CASRQGENTGELFF.

This clone turned up a few times. The rearrangement joins TRBV6-1 to TRBJ2-6; 7 nucleotides align to TRBD1. V shed 4 bases, J shed 2 bases, and the junction held 5 bases outside the gene matches. Germline assignment: CDR1 MNHNS and CDR2 SASEGT. This CDR3 contains 16 residues. DNA of the CDR3: TGTGCCAGCAGTGTACCCGACAGGGCTGGGGCCAACGTCCTGACTTTC. Translating it yields CASSVPDRAGANVLTF.

Worth noting for this clone: An end of the junction does not agree with germline; a read error may underlie this. The sample holds other DNA sequences that translate to the same CDR3. This rearrangement joins TRBV24-1 to TRBJ2-1, with D perhaps given as TRBD1 or TRBD2 (6 bases each). The germline V gene encodes CDR1 KGHDR and CDR2 SFDVKD. The CDR3 totals 14 residues. CDR3: CATSAGGAYNEQFF. The CDR3 nucleotides read TGTGCCACCAGCGCCGGGGGCGCCTATAATGAGCAGTTCTTC.

In its sample, this clone was seen many times. J is TRBJ2-5 and V is TRBV9; D might be TRBD1 or TRBD2, each matching 5 bases. The V gene's germline CDR1 is SGDLS and CDR2 YYNGEE. The CDR3 consists of 15 residues. Trimming left V 0 bases short and J 5 bases short, with 14 bases between. The CDR3 sequence: CASSVGSRGLETQYF. The CDR3, as DNA: TGTGCCAGCAGCGTAGGCTCTCGGGGCCTGGAGACCCAGTACTTC.

The V gene is TRBV27, the J gene TRBJ2-7; D is unclear. Germline CDR1 and CDR2: MNHEY and SMNVEV (reference sequence). This CDR3 comprises 13 residues. V was cut by 7 bases and J by 0 bases, with 10 bases left in between. CDR3 amino acids: CASNKEVSYEQYF. As DNA, the CDR3 is TGTGCCAGCAACAAAGAGGTCTCCTACGAGCAGTACTTC.

This chain joins TRBV4-1 and TRBJ2-5; D is perhaps TRBD1 or TRBD2 (6 bases each). V was pared by 4 bases and J by 10 bases, with 22 bases between. This CDR3 spans 15 amino acids. Germline V gives CDR1 MGHRA, CDR2 YSYEKL. CDR3 sequence: CASSPWTRGGDIQYF. The CDR3 DNA reads as TGCGCCAGCAGCCCCTGGACCAGGGGAGGAGATATCCAGTACTTC.

This chain uses TRBV28 with TRBJ1-1; 8 bases match TRBD1. The CDR3 consists of 13 residues. The germline CDR1 and CDR2 sequences are MDHEN and SYDVKM. Losses at the gene ends were 10 bases for V and 1 base for J; bases not matched to a gene: 5. Here the CDR3 reads CAMRQGRNTEAFF. CDR3 nucleotide sequence: TGTGCCATGCGACAGGGGCGGAACACTGAAGCTTTCTTT.

This clone has a handful of counts. CDR3 amino acids: CASSMFRGRTYEQYF. CDR3 bases: TGTGCCAGTAGTATGTTCAGGGGGCGAACCTACGAGCAGTACTTC. This chain joins TRBV19 and TRBJ2-7; the match to TRBD1 covers 8 bases. V was pared by 3 bases and J by 2 bases, with 6 bases of the junction left unmatched. The CDR3 consists of 15 residues. Germline loops: CDR1 LNHDA, CDR2 SQIVND (reference sequence). Based on the CDR3 plus reference TRBV19 and TRBJ2-7, the full variable domain is DGGITQSPKYLFRKEGQNVTLSCEQNLNHDAMYWYRQDPGQGLRLIYYSQIVNDFQKGDIAEGYSVSREKKESFPLTVTSAQKNPTAFYLCASSMFRGRTYEQYFGPGTRLTVT.

The rearrangement links TRBV4-1 to TRBJ2-3, with D possibly being TRBD2 (5 bases). Trimming left V 0 bases short and J 3 bases short, with 10 bases between. The CDR3 is 15 amino acids. Germline CDR1 is MGHRA and CDR2 is YSYEKL. The chain's CDR3 is CASSQEKGGTDTQYF. For the CDR3, the DNA is TGCGCCAGCAGCCAAGAAAAAGGCGGGACAGATACGCAGTATTTT.

This clone was seen repeatedly, ten times or more. This chain links TRBV7-9 with TRBJ1-4, with TRBD1 matching 10 bases. The V gene end was trimmed by 3 bases and the J gene end by 10 bases; junction bases not matched to a gene: 11. The germline V gene has CDR1 SEHNR and CDR2 FQNEAQ (reference sequence). The CDR3 covers 16 residues. CDR3 DNA sequence: TGTGCCAGCAGCTTGATCCTCGGGACAGGGGTGCGAAAACTGTTTTTT. As protein: CASSLILGTGVRKLFF. The entire variable domain, with the rest obtained from reference TRBV7-9 and TRBJ1-4, is as follows: DTGVSQNPRHKITKRGQNVTFRCDPISEHNRLYWYRQTLGQGPEFLTYFQNEAQLEKSRLLSDRFSAERPKGSFSTLEIQRTEQGDSAMYLCASSLILGTGVRKLFFGSGTQLSVL.

Regarding this clone: Its ends do not fully match the called genes, so a read error is possible. V gene TRBV5-6 combines with J gene TRBJ2-1; 10 bases match TRBD2. Germline V lookup: CDR1 SGHDT, CDR2 YYEEEE. This CDR3 contains 15 residues. The CDR3 is CSSSPRTSGLPGQFF. The CDR3 nucleotides are TGTTCCAGCAGCCCCAGGACTAGCGGACTCCCTGGGCAGTTCTTC. Using reference TRBV5-6 and TRBJ2-1 for the parts outside the CDR3, the full variable domain is DAGVTQSPTHLIKTRGQQVTLRCSPKSGHDTVSWYQQALGQGPQFIFQYYEEEERQRGNFPDRFSGHQFPNYSSELNVNALLLGDSALYLCSSSPRTSGLPGQFFGPGTRLTVL.

Remarks on this clone: This could be a read error, since a much larger clone is one nucleotide away. Because the CDR3 is missing its conserved closing phenylalanine or tryptophan, this is likely a read error. The limits of the CDR3 on the DNA are not certain, so only TCRdb's listed CDR3 is given. V and J are TRBV5-4 and TRBJ1-2; whether TRBD1, the table's D call, matches the DNA was not checked. Per germline, CDR1 SGHNT and CDR2 YYREEE (reference sequence). The CDR3 is 11 residues long, counting both termini. This CDR3 reads CASSLSRAWTL.